This paragraph covers one T cell receptor (beta chain) sequence. Its target is unknown. This CDR3 is 15 amino acids long. Germline CDR1 reads SGHVS; CDR2 reads FNYEAQ. The V segment lost 5 bases and the J segment 6 bases; nucleotides outside the gene matches: 9. PCR employed 60 Vbeta and 13 Jbeta primers. The repertoire was sequenced with immunoSEQ multiplex PCR; TCRdb's copy has only in-frame clones and lacks some. This table holds about 200,000 clones, roughly 80% found once. These data are taken from a study of cytomegalovirus exposure and HLA in healthy donors. General study findings and limits: When a later analysis compared HLA-associated TCR beta chains with equally common others, the HLA-associated chains turned out to be more clonally expanded and to have lower generation probabilities. Researchers reported in a later analysis that a missense DCLRE1C variant was tied to TCR beta V- and J-gene trimming. Researchers counted roughly 150 TCR beta chains as cytomegalovirus-associated. The only immune exposure information that was available was CMV serostatus.

V gene TRBV7-6 combines with J gene TRBJ2-7, with 11 nucleotides matching TRBD1. This receptor was obtained from a man in his thirties or forties in good health and CMV-seronegative. Sequencing was done on a sample of PBMCs. In DNA, the CDR3 is TGTGCCAGCAGCAAGATACTGGACAGGGGGCGCGAGCAGTACTTC. This translates into CASSKILDRGREQYF.